What follows is one TCR beta chain and its context. TCRdb keeps only in-frame clones here, not all; method: immunoSEQ multiplex PCR. The table records 71,000 or so clones, just under 90% of them present only once. These data are taken from a study of control samples from healthy donors and cancer patients. Germline V gives CDR1 KGHDR, CDR2 SFDVKD. Unmatched junction bases numbered 6, after V lost 7 bases and J lost 8 bases. There are 13 residues in the CDR3. Sequencing input: PBMCs. The receptor's source is a man in his 60s with lung cancer. The chain joins TRBV24-1 to TRBJ1-2, with 10 bases identical to TRBD1. CDR3: CATRGDRGHGYTF. CDR3 DNA: TGTGCCACCAGGGGAGACAGGGGGCACGGCTACACCTTC.